This T cell receptor (beta chain) was sequenced in a study of blood T cell repertoires in COVID-19. The wider study: T cells, B-cell-depleted T cells, or PBMCs supplied cDNA or gDNA.

Trimming removed 3 bases from V and 4 bases from J, with 11 bases in between. CDR3 length: 14 residues. Per the germline V gene, CDR1 is SGHTA and CDR2 is FQGNSA. Methods used by the authors: Cell counts per sample came from amplifying reference gene primers. Method: immunoSEQ multiplex PCR; TCRdb's copy keeps in-frame clones and lacks some. Clone size and V and J calls were adopted from that table, with D and trimming inferred from the DNA. The sample records fewer than 400,000 clones, around nine tenths being singletons. The V and J genes are TRBV7-2 and TRBJ2-3; D is ambiguous. The source is a woman aged 30 to 39 with COVID-19, enrolled during active disease. The specimen was peripheral blood. This CDR3 is CASSLRHLADTQYF. Written as DNA, the CDR3 is TGTGCCAGCAGCTTGCGACACTTGGCAGATACGCAGTATTTT.